Each of the 14 T cell receptor beta chains below was sequenced from the same sample in a study of early T cells in non-severe SARS-CoV-2 infection. TCRdb re-analysed the 5' RACE reads in MiXCR, keeping a single row per CDR3 protein. The sample has about 60,000 distinct CDR3 sequences, more than 8.5% seen once. The sequencing sample was made of whole blood. These receptors all stem from an adult who was a healthcare worker with PCR-confirmed SARS-CoV-2 infection or an uninfected control (not recorded which).

This clonotype has ten or more counts. The rearrangement uses TRBV7-3 and TRBJ2-2; D is unresolved. The CDR3 is 16 residues long. Trimming cost V 1 base and J 0 bases, with 9 bases left between them. Looked up from germline, CDR1 is SGHTA and CDR2 is FQGTGA. CDR3 amino acids: CASSLNPSSNTGELFF. DNA of the CDR3: TGTGCCAGCAGCTTAAATCCCTCCTCGAACACCGGGGAGCTGTTTTTT.

The rearrangement joins TRBV4-3 to TRBJ2-5; D remains ambiguous. CDR3 length: 14 amino acids. V was trimmed by 1 base and J by 5 bases, leaving 11 bases between them. Germline V CDR1 and CDR2: LGHNA, YSLEER. The CDR3 here is CASSQVDHPETQYF. The DNA of the CDR3 is TGCGCCAGCAGCCAAGTGGACCACCCCGAGACCCAGTACTTC.

There are many counts of this clonotype. This sequence joins TRBV20-1 and TRBJ2-1; maybe TRBD2 (7 bases). CDR1 and CDR2 from the germline V gene are DFQATT and SNEGSKA (reference sequence). The length of the CDR3 is 16 residues. Trimming took 0 bases from V and 1 from J, leaving 13 bases between them. CDR3 amino acids: CSARDSSGQSYNEQFF. The CDR3 DNA reads as TGCAGTGCTAGAGATTCTAGCGGACAGTCCTACAATGAGCAGTTCTTC.

This clonotype was seen many times. The V and J genes are TRBV20-1 and TRBJ1-5, with D tentatively TRBD1 (5 bases). Trimming removed 1 base at V and 7 bases at J, with 14 bases between. The CDR3 length is 14 residues. Germline V gene lookup returns CDR1 DFQATT and CDR2 SNEGSKA (reference sequence). The DNA for the CDR3 is TGCAGTGCTAGAGCTAGGGCAGGGAGACAGCCCCAGCATTTT. It yields the protein CSARARAGRQPQHF.

This clonotype has ten or more counts. The chain uses TRBV5-8 and TRBJ2-7; no definite D call. V lost 4 bases and J 2 bases, leaving 10 bases between the germline ends. The CDR3 is 13 residues long. Germline-derived CDR1 and CDR2 are SGHTS and YDEGEE. The CDR3: CASSRPPTYEQYF. The CDR3 region has the DNA TGTGCCAGCAGCCGCCCCCCTACCTACGAGCAGTACTTC.

This clonotype appeared many times. The rearrangement joins TRBV3-1 to TRBJ2-5, with 7 bases that match TRBD1. Germline V gene sequence: CDR1 LGHDT, CDR2 YNNKEL (reference sequence). The CDR3 has 14 amino acids. The trim removed 4 bases at V and 5 bases at J, leaving 7 bases unmatched. The CDR3 DNA reads TGTGCCAGCAGCCGAAACACAGGGGTGGAGACCCAGTACTTC. Its translation is CASSRNTGVETQYF.

The V call is TRBV12-3 or TRBV12-4, the J call TRBJ2-3; 9 bases are a match to TRBD2. The CDR3 spans 16 residues. The ends lost 2 bases at V and 4 bases at J; junction bases unmatched: 7. CDR3 in DNA: TGTGCCAGCAGTTTAAACGGCGGGAGGGCCCCAGATACGCAGTATTTT. The encoded protein is CASSLNGGRAPDTQYF.

With regard to this clonotype: With a much larger clone just one base away, this may be a read error. The V gene is TRBV7-3, the J gene TRBJ2-3, with D possibly TRBD2 on 5 matching bases. The germline gives CDR1 SGHTA, CDR2 FQGTGA. The CDR3 totals 14 residues. This chain's CDR3 is CVSSPGSGTDTQYF. In nucleotides, the CDR3 is TGTGTCAGCAGCCCGGGAAGCGGCACAGATACGCAGTATTTT.

This clonotype was recorded many times. The chain joins TRBV28 to TRBJ1-6; 9 bases are shared with TRBD1. The CDR3 is 18 residues long. J was trimmed by 2 bases and V by 8 bases; bases with no gene match: 13. Looked up from germline, CDR1 is MDHEN and CDR2 is SYDVKM. The CDR3 spells CASVGDRVSGPYNSPLHF. The CDR3 nucleotides are TGTGCCAGCGTGGGGGACAGGGTCAGTGGCCCCTATAATTCACCCCTCCACTTT.

The rearrangement joins TRBV9 to TRBJ1-1; the D is unclear. The CDR3 consists of 13 residues. V lost 4 bases and J 4 bases, leaving 11 bases between the germline ends. Germline V gives CDR1 SGDLS, CDR2 YYNGEE. Written as DNA, the CDR3 is TGTGCCAGCAGCACCTACGGGAGCACTGAAGCTTTCTTT. Protein product: CASSTYGSTEAFF. The variable domain in full, completed from reference TRBV9 and TRBJ1-1, reads DSGVTQTPKHLITATGQRVTLRCSPRSGDLSVYWYQQSLDQGLQFLIQYYNGEERAKGNILERFSAQQFPDLHSELNLSSLELGDSALYFCASSTYGSTEAFFGQGTRLTVV.

The chain recombines TRBV5-6 with TRBJ2-7, with unresolved D. V was shortened by 0 bases and J by 0 bases, with 10 bases between the two germline ends. In germline, CDR1 is SGHDT, CDR2 YYEEEE. This CDR3 comprises 15 residues. The CDR3: CASSLGQVASYEQYF. The CDR3 region has the DNA TGTGCCAGCAGCTTGGGGCAGGTAGCCTCCTACGAGCAGTACTTC.

This clonotype was observed many times. The chain employs TRBV28 and TRBJ2-5, with D perhaps TRBD1 (5 bases). V lost 9 bases and J 7 bases, leaving 12 bases between the germline ends. This CDR3 region has 11 residues. CDR1 is MDHEN, CDR2 SYDVKM, per germline. The CDR3 here is CASRNQGTQYF. CDR3 in DNA: TGTGCCAGTCGAAATCAGGGGACCCAGTACTTC. The full variable domain, with the rest looked up from reference TRBV28 and TRBJ2-5, is DVKVTQSSRYLVKRTGEKVFLECVQDMDHENMFWYRQDPGLGLRLIYFSYDVKMKEKGDIPEGYSVSREKKERFSLILESASTNQTSMYLCASRNQGTQYFGPGTRLLVL.

This clonotype was seen at least ten times. The chain recombines TRBV10-2 with TRBJ1-3; D is unclear. Germline V lookup: CDR1 WSHSY, CDR2 SAAADI. The V gene lost 4 bases and the J gene lost 2 bases, with 9 bases spanning the gap. The CDR3 has 14 amino acids. The chain's CDR3 is CASSGRFTGNTIYF. The DNA for the CDR3 is TGCGCCAGCAGTGGGAGGTTTACTGGAAACACCATATATTTT.

The chain employs TRBV6-5 and TRBJ2-7, with D unresolved. V was cut by 2 bases and J by 4 bases, with 15 bases left in between. This CDR3 comprises 15 residues. The germline V gene encodes CDR1 MNHEY and CDR2 SVGAGI. Written as DNA, the CDR3 is TGTGCCAGCAGTTACCGCCTGGGCAGAGAGTACGAGCAGTACTTC. Protein product: CASSYRLGREYEQYF.